This T cell receptor (beta chain) derives from a study of neoadjuvant anti-PD-1 for oral cavity cancer. Across the study: Nivolumab at 3 mg/kg was mostly given biweekly, three to four doses, pre-surgery. Non-progressing patients received a fourth nivolumab dose near day 43, then surgery on days 50-56.

With regard to this clone: No antigen is known for it.

Findings of the study overall: TCR analyses covered only a few patients per response group.

The data were produced by immunoSEQ multiplex PCR, yet TCRdb's version contains in-frame clones alone and is incomplete. The data show about 7,000 clones, with 76% seen just once and around 3.3% held by the top ten. Blood cells were analyzed directly, without culture or expansion. The length of the CDR3 is 14 residues. J lost 4 bases, V lost 4 bases, and 4 bases had no gene match. CDR1 is SGHAT and CDR2 is FQNNGV in the germline V gene. Material: PBMCs, obtained before nivolumab (anti-PD-1) treatment. The chain carries TRBV11-2 and TRBJ2-7; 10 nucleotides match TRBD1. The sequence came from a person aged 40-85 years with oral cavity squamous cell carcinoma. The CDR3 loop reads CASSSRDRGYEQYF. CDR3 coding DNA: TGTGCCAGCAGCTCCAGGGACAGGGGATACGAGCAGTACTTC.